This T cell receptor beta chain was captured by sequencing in a study of blood T cell repertoires in COVID-19. Deletions cut 4 bases from V and 8 bases from J, with 15 bases between. Germline values: CDR1 LNHDA, CDR2 SQIVND (reference sequence). CDR3 size: 13 residues. Method: immunoSEQ multiplex PCR; TCRdb's copy keeps in-frame clones and lacks some. The data show about 51,000 clones, around 87% seen once. The sample was peripheral blood. The chain carries TRBV19 and TRBJ2-7; tentative D call: TRBD2 (5 bases). The TCR comes from a man between 45 and 60 years old with active COVID-19. The CDR3 region has the DNA TGTGCCAGTAGTACAGGACTTGCACAAAAGCAGTACTTC. Amino acids: CASSTGLAQKQYF.